The clone carrying this TCR beta chain showed up many times. Its antigen is unknown. Per the germline V gene, CDR1 is SQVTM and CDR2 is ANQGSEA. J gave up 2 bases and V 6 bases, and 10 bases lay outside the gene matches. The CDR3 runs 17 residues. TCRdb analysed the PCR reads with MiXCR anew, one entry per CDR3 protein. The profile shows some 100,000 distinct CDR3 sequences, 36% of them singletons. This sample is part of a study of molecular identifiers for immune sequencing clone quantification. General study findings and limits: Effector cells kept over 98% of their molecules in clones above 20 RNA copies, while naive cells kept under 1% there.

This sequence was found in a human donor in good health. Some libraries in this study had Jurkat cell RNA spiked in. V is TRBV29-1 and J is TRBJ2-3, with TRBD2 matching over 14 bases. Sequences were obtained from naive CD8+ T cells from blood, with Jurkat cell RNA spiked in. The subset here: FACS-sorted CD8+CD4-CCR7+CD45RA+ naive T cells. The chain's CDR3 is CSVQPGLAGENTDTQYF. CDR3 nucleotide sequence: TGCAGCGTCCAGCCGGGACTAGCGGGAGAAAACACAGATACGCAGTATTTT.